This T cell receptor beta chain originates from a study of blood T cells in healthy people across ages. Study-level information: The capture of about one barcoded beta molecule per two T cells was achieved by template switching.

The CDR3 contains 13 residues. Between the trimmed V and J ends, which lost 11 bases and 7 bases, there was a span of 18 bases. CDR1 is SGHTA and CDR2 is FQGNSA in the germline V gene. Together with a sample-barcoded 5' primer, a J-beta primer mix was included in a second PCR lasting about 6 to 12 cycles. One entry per CDR3 protein, called by TCRdb with MiXCR from the 5' RACE reads. Counted here are under 1,100,000 distinct CDR3 sequences, approximately 26% occurring once; the ten biggest clones make up about 0.72%. This clonotype showed up just a few times. These data also formed part of another study, on T cells of mothers and their children. This second study says: In related and unrelated pairs alike, thymic selection shapes TCR recombination output, with inherited differences minor.

The clonotype was recovered from a girl aged 2-9 years in good health. The rearrangement links TRBV7-2 to TRBJ2-1; D is uncertain. Sequencing used blood. In DNA, the CDR3 is TGTGCCTCCAGAGAGACGGGTGGGAATGAGCAGTTCTTC. It yields the protein CASRETGGNEQFF.